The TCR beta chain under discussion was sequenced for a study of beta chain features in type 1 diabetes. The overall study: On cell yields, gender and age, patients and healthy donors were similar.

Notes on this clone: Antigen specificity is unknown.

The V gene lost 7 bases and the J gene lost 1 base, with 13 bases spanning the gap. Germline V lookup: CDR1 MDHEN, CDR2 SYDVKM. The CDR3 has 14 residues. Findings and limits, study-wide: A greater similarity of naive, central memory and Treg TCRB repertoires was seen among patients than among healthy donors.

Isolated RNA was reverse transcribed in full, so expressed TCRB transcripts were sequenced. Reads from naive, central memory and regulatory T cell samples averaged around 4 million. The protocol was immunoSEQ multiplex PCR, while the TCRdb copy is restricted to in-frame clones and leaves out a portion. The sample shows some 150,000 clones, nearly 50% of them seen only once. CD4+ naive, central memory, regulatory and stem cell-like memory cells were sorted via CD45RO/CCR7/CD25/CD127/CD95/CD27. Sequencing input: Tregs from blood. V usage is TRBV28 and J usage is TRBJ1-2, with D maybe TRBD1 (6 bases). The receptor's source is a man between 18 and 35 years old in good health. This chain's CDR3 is CASTVIRGNYGYTF. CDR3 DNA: TGTGCCAGCACCGTAATCAGGGGTAACTATGGCTACACCTTC.